These T cell receptor beta chains were read from a single sample in a study of vaccination and CD4 T cells after COVID-19. Their recognized antigens are unknown. From the PCR reads, TCRdb called clonotypes with MiXCR, one entry per CDR3 protein. Among approximately 15,000 distinct CDR3 sequences listed, about 53% were seen once. The sequencing input was CD4+ T cells from blood, cultured in vitro. The receptors were sampled from a human donor who had recovered from COVID-19. Both conserved end residues are part of each CDR3. The D gene is left open where the match is weak. Clone sizes are given selectively: once, few, many, or a class where the clone is expanded.

14	.	TRBV21-1	TRBJ2-5	medium-sized	CASKHVTPQETQYF	TGTGCCAGCAAGCATGTAACCCCCCAAGAGACCCAGTACTTC
13	.	TRBV18	TRBJ2-7	few	CASSPPGTYEQYF	TGTGCCAGCTCACCACCTGGGACCTACGAGCAGTACTTC
17	.	TRBV19	TRBJ1-6	.	CANPTLGRSSYNSPLHF	TGTGCCAATCCGACACTCGGAAGGAGCTCCTATAATTCACCCCTCCACTTT
12	.	TRBV28	TRBJ2-2	.	CVSGRVTGELFF	TGTGTTAGCGGTCGGGTCACCGGGGAGCTGTTTTTT
19	.	TRBV6-1	TRBJ1-5	.	CARTLETARVGFSNQPQHF	TGTGCCAGAACCCTGGAGACAGCAAGGGTGGGCTTTAGCAATCAGCCCCAGCATTTT
15	TRBD2	TRBV12-3/TRBV12-4	TRBJ2-7	.	CASSTSGGPHYEQYF	TGTGCCAGCAGTACCAGCGGGGGGCCTCACTACGAGCAGTACTTC
15	.	TRBV9	TRBJ1-1	.	CASSGGHTRGTEAFF	TGTGCCAGCAGCGGCGGACACACGAGGGGGACTGAAGCTTTCTTT
11	.	TRBV19	TRBJ2-3	.	CASSIQETQYF	TGTGCCAGTAGTATCCAGGAGACGCAGTATTTT
13	.	TRBV10-3	TRBJ1-2	.	CTTPQVGNYGYTF	TGTACCACGCCCCAGGTTGGAAACTATGGCTACACCTTC
15	.	TRBV28	TRBJ1-5	.	CASSRSWGSNQPQHF	TGTGCCAGCAGCCGGAGCTGGGGGAGCAATCAGCCCCAGCATTTT
19	.	TRBV19	TRBJ2-4	few	CASSIIGANRGGGKNIQYF	TGTGCCAGTAGTATTATCGGCGCCAACAGGGGGGGAGGCAAAAACATTCAGTACTTC
18	TRBD1	TRBV7-6	TRBJ1-6	few	CASSQSGQGSSYNSPLHF	TGTGCCAGCAGCCAAAGTGGACAGGGAAGCTCCTATAATTCACCCCTCCACTTT
15	TRBD1	TRBV27	TRBJ1-1	.	CASSSPGGGYTEAFF	TGTGCCAGCAGTTCCCCGGGAGGGGGCTACACTGAAGCTTTCTTT
13	TRBD2	TRBV12-3/TRBV12-4	TRBJ2-4	.	CASSLLGGNIQYF	TGTGCCAGCAGTTTACTGGGGGGGAACATTCAGTACTTC
12	TRBD2	TRBV30	TRBJ2-1	.	CAWSVRASGLFF	TGTGCCTGGAGTGTACGGGCTAGCGGGTTGTTCTTC
15	.	TRBV2	TRBJ2-2	.	CASSDSLLNTGELFF	TGTGCCAGCAGTGACAGTCTTTTGAACACCGGGGAGCTGTTTTTT
14	TRBD1	TRBV20-1	TRBJ2-1	few	CSATGGSLHNEQFF	TGCAGTGCCACAGGGGGCTCCCTTCACAATGAGCAGTTCTTC
17	TRBD1	TRBV20-1	TRBJ1-1	medium-sized	CSAHRTWTGGYVSEAFF	TGCAGTGCTCACCGCACCTGGACAGGGGGTTATGTATCTGAAGCTTTCTTT
12	.	TRBV7-2	TRBJ1-1	.	CASSLETGRAFF	TGTGCCAGCAGCTTAGAAACAGGGCGGGCTTTCTTT
16	.	TRBV18	TRBJ2-7	.	CASSPPQGGVIYEQYF	TGTGCCAGCTCACCACCACAAGGAGGGGTGATATACGAGCAGTACTTC
14	TRBD2	TRBV2	TRBJ2-5	.	CASSESGGQETQYF	TGTGCCAGCAGTGAATCGGGGGGCCAAGAGACCCAGTACTTC
13	.	TRBV5-1	TRBJ2-3	.	CASRDSDTDTQYF	TGCGCCAGCAGGGACAGCGACACAGATACGCAGTATTTT
16	TRBD1	TRBV7-3	TRBJ2-1	once	CASSLFGTGFDNEQFF	TGTGCCAGCAGCTTATTCGGGACAGGGTTCGACAATGAGCAGTTCTTC
15	TRBD2	TRBV6-1	TRBJ2-7	.	CASWGTSGRSYEQYF	TGTGCCAGCTGGGGGACTAGCGGGAGATCCTACGAGCAGTACTTC
14	.	TRBV18	TRBJ2-7	.	CASSPPTLSYEQYF	TGTGCCAGCTCACCACCCACATTATCCTACGAGCAGTACTTC
14	.	TRBV29-1	TRBJ2-3	.	CSVDPQGRTDTQYF	TGCAGCGTTGATCCACAGGGTAGGACAGATACGCAGTATTTT
16	.	TRBV6-2/TRBV6-3	TRBJ2-7	.	CASHLGLLGDSYEQYF	TGTGCCAGCCACTTGGGACTCCTGGGGGACTCCTACGAGCAGTACTTC
13	.	TRBV28	TRBJ1-2	.	CASSPLVNYGYTF	TGTGCCAGCAGCCCACTCGTGAACTATGGCTACACCTTC
17	TRBD2	TRBV20-1	TRBJ2-3	.	CSAIRTSGGDSTDTQYF	TGCAGTGCTATCCGGACTAGCGGGGGCGATAGCACAGATACGCAGTATTTT
14	.	TRBV7-8	TRBJ2-7	few	CASSLFLGFGEQYF	TGTGCCAGCAGCTTATTCTTAGGGTTCGGCGAGCAGTACTTC
14	.	TRBV7-9	TRBJ2-2	few	CASSWVGNTGELFF	TGTGCCAGCAGCTGGGTTGGGAACACCGGGGAGCTGTTTTTT
11	.	TRBV2	TRBJ2-7	.	CASSGTYEQYF	TGTGCCAGCAGTGGAACCTACGAGCAGTACTTC
17	TRBD2	TRBV2	TRBJ2-5	few	CASIGTSGRFSMETQYF	TGTGCCAGCATCGGGACTAGCGGGAGGTTCAGCATGGAGACCCAGTACTTC